This T cell receptor (beta chain) was sequenced for a study of T cells in Graves' hyperthyroidism and ophthalmopathy (dated by TCRdb to the late 2010s). Some background on the complete study: Peripheral blood was sampled at the time of initial diagnosis, prior to any treatment. A discovery cohort of approximately 100 patients, fewer than 50 with Graves' ophthalmopathy and 55 to 65 with stable Graves' hyperthyroidism, was used to find distinguishing TCR V-J signatures. Whether ophthalmopathy could be predicted prospectively was tested in an independent validation cohort made up of 18 to 20 hyperthyroidism patients plus 17 patients who later progressed to ophthalmopathy. The 100 or so discovery patients were divided at random into training and test sets in a 7:3 ratio. In several Graves' hyperthyroidism patients, the study also compared T-cell repertoires from thyroid tissue with T-cell repertoires from blood. Following sampling, methimazole starting at 30 mg daily was given to hyperthyroidism patients, and high-dose intravenous methylprednisolone was given to ophthalmopathy patients. TCR Vbeta CDR3 sequencing of roughly 140 peripheral blood samples (under 45 ophthalmopathy, about 75 hyperthyroidism and roughly 17 progressor patients) is reported in the paper. Findings and caveats that apply to the study as a whole: In validation, the model predicted progression to ophthalmopathy a median of around 6.5 months before onset, with over 55% sensitivity and roughly 72% specificity. A 13 V-J signature model separated ophthalmopathy from stable hyperthyroidism, with around 88% sensitivity and 81% to 83% specificity in cross-validation and 80%/75% in testing. Blood samples also contained most of the expanded thyroid clonotypes (frequency above 0.001), which suggests that blood repertoires may reflect thyroid immune responses. Sample size was not statistically predetermined, and investigators were not blinded to group allocation.

As concerns this clonotype: This receptor's antigen is unknown. Qualities for individual bases were not recorded, and no much larger clone is one base off.

Stable Graves' hyperthyroidism was defined as the absence of progression to ophthalmopathy over 18 months of follow-up. Hyperthyroidism patients were aged 18 to 65 years and newly diagnosed, with disease duration of less than 2 months. Patients with uncontrolled infections, other autoimmune diseases, pregnancy or lactation were excluded. Diagnoses were based on clinical symptoms, serum thyroxine and TRAb, thyroid ultrasound and orbital computed tomography. PBMCs were isolated from approximately 10 ml of fresh peripheral blood by Ficoll-Paque density gradient centrifugation. Trizol reagent was used to extract total RNA, and RNA quality was then checked on an Agilent 2100 Bioanalyzer. The TCR beta CDR3 regions were amplified from the RNA transcripts. The TCR CDR3 was subjected to a first round of RT-PCR using the HTBI primer set and the Qiagen OneStep RT-PCR kit. Libraries were constructed in a second round of multiplex PCR, after which size selection and purification were carried out. Paired-end sequencing of the libraries was performed with 100 bp reads on an Illumina HiSeq2000. Under the source paper's analysis protocol: Raw data were processed with SOAPnuke, discarding reads with adapters, uncalled bases, mean Phred below 15, or no exact constant-primer or identifier match. COPE v1.2.5 was used to merge the high-quality paired reads, and each unique nucleotide sequence was defined as a clonotype. MiTCR v1.1 was used to align the clonotypes against IMGT TRBV, TRBD and TRBJ reference segments. Analysis was restricted to V-J combinations with a frequency above 0.0001, which covered about 99% of repertoires. A TCS score was defined as the ratio between F50 (clonal expansion) and ExV (chaos), using BLOSUM62-based TCRdist between CDR3 peptides within each V-J. Welch's t-statistics and random forest reduced around 520 V-J features to fewer than 15, which were used in a naive Bayes classifier (R e1071). Thyroid-blood repertoire similarity was quantified with the Morisita-Horn index. TCRdb trimmed public reads at Q25 via fastp, called clones via MiXCR and kept in-frame beta chains. Every CDR3 protein is listed once, alongside the most common genes and DNA of its rows. Here the V and J calls rest on TCRdb's processing, not on the authors' analysis. This sample lists roughly 700,000 distinct CDR3 sequences; 30% to 40% were detected once. The leading ten clones occupy around 32% of the sample.

Its CDR3 holds 15 amino acids, cysteine through phenylalanine. The entry retains the CDR3 DNA only, 45 bases that are in frame from base 1. From a lookup of the germline V gene, CDR1 and CDR2 are SQVTM and ANQGSEA. V lost 4 bases and J lost 4 bases, and the count of bases not matched to a germline gene is 8. The sequence links TRBV29-1 to TRBJ2-2, with 8 bases aligning to TRBD1. Material: blood. The sequence came from a woman aged 40 to 49 with Graves' hyperthyroidism. The encoded CDR3 is CSVATQGAGTGELFF. The base sequence is TGCAGCGTTGCTACGCAGGGGGCCGGCACCGGGGAGCTGTTTTTT.